This T cell receptor beta chain was retrieved from a study of CXCR3-negative and CXCR3-positive naive CD8 T cells. Whole-study findings and limits: The study found comparably high diversity in both naive subsets and much lower diversity in memory CD8+ cells. Cryopreserved cells showed partially decreased CXCR3 expression, and most assays used fresh PBMCs. Within a donor, both naive subsets shared TRBV-TRBJ usage, unlike memory cells. More hydrophobic TRB CDR3s occurred in CXCR3-positive than in CXCR3-negative naive cells.

Naive CD8+ T cells carried a CD45RO-CCR7+CD27+CD95- phenotype. To note about this clonotype: Its specificity is unknown.

With UMI labels, 5' RACE was used to prepare the TRB cDNA libraries. Reanalyzing the 5' RACE reads, TCRdb keeps one entry per CDR3 protein, without DNA. This table lists about 150,000 distinct CDR3 sequences. The sequencing input was naive CXCR3+ CD8+ T cells from blood. As to subset: CD45RO-CCR7+CD27+CD95- naive CD8+ T cells expressing CXCR3 (TNR3+). This TCR came from a human donor in good health. Some clones in this sample may be carry-over from other donors' samples.

The CDR3 sequence: CAGSRSGGPAYNEQFF. The chain has TRBV28 and TRBJ2-1; the D gene TCRdb calls, TRBD2, cannot be checked with no DNA. Germline lookup yields CDR1 MDHEN and CDR2 SYDVKM. This CDR3 region has 16 residues.